This TCR beta chain was found in a study of T cell responses to AZD1222 COVID-19 vaccine. Study-level points and caveats: Among those given AZD1222, only 5 to 7 were seropositive at baseline.

This CDR3 contains 12 residues. Germline V gene sequence: CDR1 LGHDT, CDR2 YNNKEL (reference sequence). V was cut by 3 bases and J by 5 bases, with 7 bases left in between. Worth noting for this clone: Antigen: not known.

Clones were read by immunoSEQ multiplex PCR, and TCRdb kept only the in-frame ones, dropping some. The sample lists 90,000 to 150,000 clones; under 90% were seen once. The sample consisted of peripheral blood, taken on day 0 of AZD1222 vaccination. The clonotype originates from an adult in good health. The chain employs TRBV3-1 (or the pseudogene TRBV3-2) and TRBJ1-1, with unresolved D. In DNA form, the CDR3 reads TGTGCCAGCAGCCAGGAGGGTACTGAAGCTTTCTTT. Amino acid sequence: CASSQEGTEAFF.